This T cell receptor beta chain was sequenced for a study of T cell responses to AZD1222 COVID-19 vaccine. Study-level findings and limits: As reported, nearly half of all spike-specific TCRs target variant regions that are unmutated.

The CDR3 has 12 residues. Germline V gene data show CDR1 as SEHNR and CDR2 as FQNEAQ (reference sequence). The V end was cut by 5 bases, the J end by 6 bases, with 10 bases between. On this clone: Its cognate antigen is unknown.

Profiling relied on immunoSEQ multiplex PCR, and the TCRdb table lists in-frame clones only, not all of them. This table holds 130,000 or so clones, 80% to 90% found once. Sample: peripheral blood, taken on day 0 of AZD1222 vaccination. The chain is built from TRBV7-9 and TRBJ1-1; D gene ambiguous. The clonotype was recovered from an adult in good health. The CDR3 DNA sequence: TGTGCCAGCAGCGATGGAATCGCTGAAGCTTTCTTT. It encodes CASSDGIAEAFF.